The rows below give T cell receptor beta chains drawn from one sample of a study of cytomegalovirus exposure and HLA in healthy donors. Sequenced by immunoSEQ multiplex PCR; TCRdb stores in-frame clones only, minus some. The repertoire includes roughly 200,000 clones, about four fifths of them detected once, and roughly 1.6% sits in the top ten. The sample consisted of PBMCs. The source is a woman aged 18-35 years in good health and CMV-seronegative. Each CDR3 is given with its conserved first and last residue. The D gene is left open where the match is weak. Some rows have no size entry. The others give once, few or many, or a class for an expanded clone.

v_call,j_call,clone_size,d_call,cdr3_aa,cdr3_nt
TRBV23-1,TRBJ2-3,once,-,CASSQSGDTDTQYF,TGCGCCAGCAGTCAATCAGGGGACACAGATACGCAGTATTTT
TRBV13,TRBJ2-7,-,-,CASSFGGGGAYEQYF,TGTGCCAGCAGCTTTGGGGGGGGCGGAGCCTACGAGCAGTACTTC
TRBV5-1,TRBJ2-3,-,-,CASSSRLSRTDTQYF,TGCGCCAGCAGCTCCCGACTTTCTCGCACAGATACGCAGTATTTT
TRBV28,TRBJ1-2,few,-,CASSLSALQEKLYGYTF,TGTGCCAGCAGTTTATCCGCGTTACAGGAAAAACTCTATGGCTACACCTTC
TRBV10-3,TRBJ1-1,few,-,CAISAGYTEAFF,TGTGCCATCAGCGCAGGGTACACTGAAGCTTTCTTT
TRBV7-9,TRBJ2-5,-,TRBD2,CASRPEIGLAGGQETQYF,TGTGCCAGCAGGCCCGAGATTGGACTAGCGGGAGGGCAAGAGACCCAGTACTTC
TRBV6-1,TRBJ1-1,-,-,CASRVTGTNTEAFF,TGTGCCAGCAGAGTTACAGGGACGAACACTGAAGCTTTCTTT
TRBV28,TRBJ2-7,-,TRBD1,CASRPDRDRNFNEQYF,TGTGCCAGCAGGCCGGACCGGGACAGAAACTTCAACGAGCAGTACTTC
TRBV10-2,TRBJ2-1,-,TRBD1,CASSEAGTGYNEQLF,TGCGCCAGCAGTGAAGCAGGGACAGGGTACAATGAGCAGCTCTTC
TRBV19,TRBJ1-1,once,-,CASSIRSDTEAFF,TGTGCCAGTAGTATACGGTCGGACACTGAAGCTTTCTTT
TRBV27,TRBJ2-7,-,-,CASRFTGSYEQYF,TGTGCCAGCAGGTTTACAGGGTCCTACGAGCAGTACTTC
TRBV6-1,TRBJ2-3,-,TRBD2,CASTPQLGVPGGQYF,TGTGCCAGCACCCCTCAGTTGGGAGTTCCGGGGGGGCAGTATTTT
TRBV6-6,TRBJ1-3,few,-,CASSSPGRFGNTIYF,TGTGCCAGCAGTTCCCCAGGGAGGTTCGGAAACACCATATATTTT
TRBV19,TRBJ2-5,-,-,CASSMMSGVETQYF,TGTGCCAGTAGTATGATGTCGGGAGTCGAGACCCAGTACTTC
TRBV9,TRBJ2-1,-,-,CASSVELKGYNEQFF,TGTGCCAGCAGCGTAGAGTTGAAGGGGTACAATGAGCAGTTCTTC
TRBV9,TRBJ2-5,-,TRBD2,CASSGTSGETQYF,TGTGCCAGCAGCGGCACTAGCGGGGAGACCCAGTACTTC
TRBV18,TRBJ1-1,-,-,CASSQGTRTEAFF,TGTGCCAGCTCCCAGGGGACTAGGACTGAAGCTTTCTTT
TRBV5-4,TRBJ2-2,-,-,CASSSGAVTGELFF,TGTGCCAGCAGTTCGGGAGCGGTCACCGGGGAGCTGTTTTTT
TRBV5-6,TRBJ1-4,-,TRBD1,CASSSGTGIEKLFF,TGTGCCAGCAGCTCCGGGACAGGGATTGAAAAACTGTTTTTT
TRBV30,TRBJ2-4,-,-,CAWSSYVENIQYF,TGTGCCTGGAGTTCGTATGTAGAAAACATTCAGTACTTC
TRBV30,TRBJ2-7,-,TRBD1,CAWSRRTGGSYF,TGTGCCTGGAGTCGGAGGACAGGGGGATCGTACTTC
TRBV6-5,TRBJ1-5,-,TRBD1,CASSSGQGNQPQHF,TGTGCCAGCAGCTCCGGACAGGGGAATCAGCCCCAGCATTTT
TRBV4-3,TRBJ2-3,few,-,CASSQDIAWSTDTQYF,TGCGCCAGCAGCCAAGACATTGCGTGGAGCACAGATACGCAGTATTTT
TRBV27,TRBJ1-1,-,TRBD1,CASSITGTGNTEAFF,TGTGCCAGCAGTATAACCGGGACAGGTAACACTGAAGCTTTCTTT
TRBV19,TRBJ1-1,once,-,CASRDMNTEAFF,TGTGCCAGTAGAGACATGAACACTGAAGCTTTCTTT
TRBV6-5,TRBJ1-5,-,TRBD1,CASSLQGAGNQPQHF,TGTGCCAGCAGTTTGCAGGGGGCAGGTAATCAGCCCCAGCATTTT
TRBV30,TRBJ2-7,-,-,CAWNLGTPFGEQYF,TGTGCCTGGAACCTCGGGACACCCTTTGGAGAGCAGTACTTC
TRBV7-9,TRBJ1-1,-,-,CASSLSGGLGTEAFF,TGTGCCAGCAGCTTAAGTGGGGGCTTGGGCACTGAAGCTTTCTTT
TRBV30,TRBJ2-3,-,TRBD2,CAWSVASGATDTQYF,TGTGCCTGGAGTGTGGCTAGCGGGGCCACAGATACGCAGTATTTT
TRBV5-6,TRBJ2-7,-,-,CASSLENSEQYF,TGTGCCAGCAGCTTGGAAAATAGCGAGCAGTACTTC
TRBV29-1,TRBJ2-1,-,TRBD2,CSVPGGLSGRVYYNEQFF,TGCAGCGTCCCCGGGGGACTGAGCGGGAGGGTATACTACAATGAGCAGTTCTTC
TRBV5-4,TRBJ1-3,-,TRBD1,CASSYPSAGGVRNTIYF,TGTGCCAGCAGCTACCCCTCTGCAGGGGGCGTCAGAAACACCATATATTTT
TRBV4-3,TRBJ1-4,-,-,CASSQSTGSNEKLFF,TGCGCCAGCAGCCAAAGCACAGGGAGTAATGAAAAACTGTTTTTT